This T cell receptor beta chain was retrieved from a study of cytomegalovirus exposure and HLA in healthy donors. The CDR3 consists of 15 residues. Per the germline V gene, CDR1 is MDHEN and CDR2 is SYDVKM. The germline V and J ends were trimmed by 6 bases and 7 bases, with 21 bases remaining between them. PCR employed 60 Vbeta and 13 Jbeta primers. Sequenced by immunoSEQ multiplex PCR; TCRdb stores in-frame clones only, minus some. The sample consists of approximately 170,000 clones, 76% of them appearing once. The chain carries TRBV28 and TRBJ2-5; D might be TRBD2 (6 bases). This clonotype originated in a female donor in good health and CMV-seronegative. What was sequenced was PBMCs. The CDR3 nucleotides are TGTGCCAGCAGCCCGGCGCGACAGTGGAGGGGGACCCAGTACTTC. Its protein product is CASSPARQWRGTQYF. Supplemented by reference TRBV28 and TRBJ2-5, the full variable domain reads DVKVTQSSRYLVKRTGEKVFLECVQDMDHENMFWYRQDPGLGLRLIYFSYDVKMKEKGDIPEGYSVSREKKERFSLILESASTNQTSMYLCASSPARQWRGTQYFGPGTRLLVL.